This T cell receptor (beta chain) was obtained from a study of OX40 agonist ivuxolimab in advanced cancers. Overall study: As their treatment, patients were administered ivuxolimab, an agonistic anti-OX40 (CD134) antibody.

The trim removed 7 bases at V and 7 bases at J, leaving 2 bases unmatched. The CDR3 sequence is 13 residues long. Germline V gene sequence: CDR1 LNHDA, CDR2 SQIVND (reference sequence). This clone was observed a single time. What it binds is not known. Samples of blood were obtained at baseline, on cycle 4 day 1, and on cycle 7 day 1. Repertoires were generated with immunoSEQ multiplex PCR, while TCRdb's copy carries only in-frame clones and drops some. This sample has around 90,000 clones, with roughly 84% found just once. Study-level points and caveats: Antigen specificity of clonally expanded peripheral T cells was not established. Some patients without response likewise showed low normalized clonal expansion.

The receptor was derived from an adult with an advanced solid tumor such as melanoma, head and neck, liver or kidney cancer. The chain is built from TRBV19 and TRBJ2-2; 11 nucleotides align to TRBD1. This material consisted of CD4+ or CD8+ T cells sorted from blood, taken in a trial of the OX40 agonist ivuxolimab. In nucleotides, the CDR3 is TGTGCCAGTATGGACAGGGGGCTCGGGGAGCTGTTTTTT. Amino acids: CASMDRGLGELFF.